Presented here are 29 T cell receptor beta chains from one specimen sequenced in a study of radiotherapy plus CTLA-4 blockade in lung cancer. This table comes from immunoSEQ multiplex PCR, and its TCRdb copy is limited to in-frame clones, with some not included. The sample shows 45,000 to 55,000 clones, approximately 78% of them seen only once. Sequencing was performed on peripheral blood, taken from a patient treated with radiotherapy plus ipilimumab. These receptors were taken from a human donor with non-small cell lung cancer who had stable disease on radiotherapy plus ipilimumab.

The chain has TRBV5-4 and TRBJ2-7; a weak D match, TRBD2 (5 bases). The CDR3 has 16 residues. Germline V gene data show CDR1 as SGHNT and CDR2 as YYREEE (reference sequence). Trimming cost V 3 bases and J 0 bases, with 16 bases left between them. CDR3: CASSSQRQSFSYEQYF. The CDR3 bases are TGTGCCAGCAGCTCACAGCGGCAGTCCTTCTCCTACGAGCAGTACTTC.

CDR3 bases: TGTGCCAGCAGCCAAGAGGCTCCTAGCGGGGATTCCTACGAGCAGTACTTC. It encodes CASSQEAPSGDSYEQYF. This chain uses TRBV4-2 with TRBJ2-7; 9 bases line up with TRBD2. Germline V gene data show CDR1 as LGHNA and CDR2 as YNFKEQ. The CDR3 runs to 17 residues. With V trimmed by 0 bases and J by 1 base, 7 bases remained unmatched.

This chain connects TRBV5-4 to TRBJ2-3; D is possibly TRBD1 (5 bases). V was pared by 4 bases and J by 0 bases, with 9 bases between. This CDR3 has 14 residues. Looked up from germline, CDR1 is SGHNT and CDR2 is YYREEE (reference sequence). CDR3 DNA sequence: TGTGCCAGCAGCCCAAGGGGAAGCACAGATACGCAGTATTTT. Its protein is CASSPRGSTDTQYF.

This rearrangement joins TRBV7-9 to TRBJ2-2, with 7 bases lining up with TRBD1. The germline gives CDR1 SEHNR, CDR2 FQNEAQ (reference sequence). The CDR3 runs to 13 residues. CDR3 nucleotide sequence: TGTGCAGGTACAGGGGCGGCCACCGGGGAGCTGTTTTTT. Residues: CAGTGAATGELFF.

The V gene is TRBV30, the J gene TRBJ1-5; 7 positions agree with TRBD1. Losses at the gene ends were 3 bases for V and 6 bases for J; bases not matched to a gene: 11. The CDR3 runs 15 residues. Germline CDR1 reads GTSNPN; CDR2 reads SVGIG (reference sequence). The CDR3 DNA follows: TGTGCCTGGAGCACAGGGGTCCAGCATGGTCAGCCCCAGCATTTT. Protein product: CAWSTGVQHGQPQHF.

This chain uses TRBV27 with TRBJ2-7, with D possibly being TRBD1 (6 bases). CDR3 length equals 16 residues. Trimming removed 0 bases at V and 0 bases at J, with 12 bases between. The germline gives CDR1 MNHEY, CDR2 SMNVEV (reference sequence). The CDR3 sequence: CASSLSKADSSYEQYF. The CDR3 nucleotides read TGTGCCAGCAGTTTATCGAAGGCGGACAGCTCCTACGAGCAGTACTTC.

This clone has only a few counts. This chain uses TRBV7-3 with TRBJ2-2, with TRBD2 matching 11 bases. This CDR3 is 17 amino acids long. Germline V gene lookup returns CDR1 SGHTA and CDR2 FQGTGA. Trimming removed 5 bases from V and 7 bases from J; junction bases left unmatched: 12. CDR3: CASSPRNSGRADGELFF. The CDR3 DNA reads as TGTGCCAGCAGCCCTAGGAATAGCGGGAGGGCCGACGGGGAGCTGTTTTTT.

The chain is built from TRBV25-1 and TRBJ2-1; weak D call: TRBD2 (6 bases). In germline, CDR1 is MGHDK, CDR2 SYGVNS. Trimming stripped 1 base from V and 7 bases from J, with 14 bases between. This CDR3 comprises 15 residues. The DNA for the CDR3 is TGTGCCAGCAGTGAATTGGGGGGTAGACAGAATGAGCAGTTCTTC. It codes for CASSELGGRQNEQFF.

The rearrangement joins TRBV11-3 to TRBJ2-6; 12 bases match TRBD2. CDR1 SGHNT and CDR2 YENEEA come from the germline V gene. Losses at the gene ends were 5 bases for V and 4 bases for J; bases not matched to a gene: 15. CDR3 length equals 20 residues. The CDR3 nucleotides are TGTGCCAGCAGCACAAACGGCGCTAGCGGGAGGGCCTTAGGGGCCAACGTCCTGACTTTC. Amino acid sequence: CASSTNGASGRALGANVLTF.

This chain uses TRBV15 with TRBJ2-5; 10 nucleotides match TRBD1. The CDR3 is 15 amino acids. Germline V gene data show CDR1 as LNHNV and CDR2 as YYDKDF (reference sequence). Trimming took 5 bases from V and 7 from J; bases not matched to a gene: 10. The CDR3 spells CATSGTGQGTVTQYF. CDR3 nucleotides: TGTGCCACCAGCGGAACGGGACAGGGGACGGTGACCCAGTACTTC.

The chain employs TRBV7-3 and TRBJ2-2, with D unresolved. The germline gives CDR1 SGHTA, CDR2 FQGTGA. The CDR3 length is 13 residues. Trimming stripped 0 bases from V and 8 bases from J, with 7 bases between. The CDR3 DNA sequence: TGTGCCAGCAGCTTAACGGGCAAAGGGGAGCTGTTTTTT. Amino acids: CASSLTGKGELFF.

CDR3 sequence reads: CASSIVGTSRSFNEQFF. The CDR3 nucleotides are TGTGCCAGTAGTATAGTAGGGACTAGTCGGTCGTTCAATGAGCAGTTCTTC. The rearrangement joins TRBV19 to TRBJ2-1, with 8 nucleotides matching TRBD2. The CDR3 spans 17 residues. The germline gives CDR1 LNHDA, CDR2 SQIVND (reference sequence). V was clipped by 1 base and J by 6 bases; unmatched bases: 11.

This clone has just one count. J is TRBJ2-5 and V is TRBV27; TRBD2 agrees at 7 bases. J gave up 3 bases and V 4 bases, and 8 bases lay outside the gene matches. The CDR3 runs 15 residues. Germline loops: CDR1 MNHEY, CDR2 SMNVEV (reference sequence). CDR3 in DNA: TGTGCCAGCAGTTCCGGGGGGACTCATAAAGAGACCCAGTACTTC. Its translation: CASSSGGTHKETQYF.

A few counts support this clone. The chain joins TRBV15 to TRBJ2-7; 15 positions match TRBD2. The ends lost 5 bases at V and 5 bases at J; junction bases unmatched: 7. The V gene's germline CDR1 is LNHNV and CDR2 YYDKDF (reference sequence). This CDR3 comprises 16 residues. The CDR3 DNA is TGTGCCACCAGCGGGGGACTAGCGGGAGGAGAGGACGAGCAGTACTTC. Protein sequence: CATSGGLAGGEDEQYF.

This chain uses TRBV21-1 with TRBJ1-1; whether TRBD1, the table's D call, matches the DNA was not checked. TRBV21-1 is a documented pseudogene. The CDR3 runs to 14 residues. For the CDR3, the DNA is TGTGCCAGCAGCAAGCGGCAGGGGGCCGCTGAAGCTTTCTTT. Translated, it gives CASSKRQGAAEAFF.

The J gene is TRBJ2-1, the V gene TRBV28, with 9 bases identical to TRBD2. Unmatched junction bases numbered 9, after V lost 3 bases and J lost 6 bases. The CDR3 has 16 amino acids. In germline, CDR1 is MDHEN, CDR2 SYDVKM. The CDR3 spells CASSFESGRRGNEQFF. The CDR3 DNA reads as TGTGCCAGCAGTTTCGAGAGCGGGAGGAGGGGCAATGAGCAGTTCTTC.

The CDR3 spells CASSLIGGGRTYEQYF. CDR3 in DNA: TGTGCCAGCAGCTTAATCGGGGGTGGGAGGACCTACGAGCAGTACTTC. The chain uses TRBV7-8 and TRBJ2-7; tentative D call: TRBD2 (6 bases). This CDR3 is 16 amino acids long. Germline V lookup: CDR1 SGHVS, CDR2 FQNEAQ. Trimming removed 2 bases at V and 2 bases at J, with 16 bases between.

The rearrangement joins TRBV28 to TRBJ2-5; maybe TRBD2 (7 bases). Per the germline V gene, CDR1 is MDHEN and CDR2 is SYDVKM. This CDR3 comprises 15 residues. V lost 1 base and J 2 bases, leaving 11 bases between the germline ends. CDR3 residues: CASSLLGRGQETQYF. As DNA, the CDR3 is TGTGCCAGCAGTTTATTAGGGAGGGGGCAAGAGACCCAGTACTTC.

This chain connects TRBV7-2 to TRBJ2-1; 10 bases match TRBD2. The V gene's germline CDR1 is SGHTA and CDR2 FQGNSA. This CDR3 is 16 amino acids long. V shed 5 bases, J shed 2 bases, and the junction held 6 bases outside the gene matches. CDR3 residues: CASSISSGGPYNEQFF. DNA of the CDR3: TGTGCCAGCAGCATTTCTAGCGGGGGACCCTACAATGAGCAGTTCTTC.

This sequence joins TRBV7-9 and TRBJ1-2, with D perhaps TRBD1 (5 bases). The CDR3 has 13 amino acids. The germline CDR1 and CDR2 sequences are SEHNR and FQNEAQ (reference sequence). Trimming removed 5 bases from V and 8 bases from J, with 15 bases in between. The DNA of the CDR3 is TGTGCCAGCAGCCCAGGGACTCAGCGGGGCTACACCTTC. This translates into CASSPGTQRGYTF.

The CDR3 coding sequence is TGCGCCAGCAGCTCCCAGTACGGGGGAGACTCCTACGAGCAGTACTTC. This translates into CASSSQYGGDSYEQYF. The chain couples TRBV5-1 to TRBJ2-7, with D tentatively TRBD2 (6 bases). The germline V gene encodes CDR1 SGHRS and CDR2 YFSETQ. The CDR3 extends over 16 amino acids. The V and J ends lost 3 bases and 0 bases respectively, with 16 bases between them.

V gene TRBV7-3 combines with J gene TRBJ2-1, with 15 bases aligning to TRBD2. Per germline, CDR1 SGHTA and CDR2 FQGTGA. The CDR3 is 17 amino acids. V was clipped by 5 bases and J by 4 bases; unmatched bases: 6. This chain's CDR3 is CASSPPGLAGGYNEQFF. The CDR3, as DNA: TGTGCCAGCAGCCCCCCGGGACTAGCGGGAGGTTACAATGAGCAGTTCTTC.

The V call is TRBV14, the J call TRBJ1-1, with TRBD1 as a possible D gene (5 bases). Trimming took 1 base from V and 7 from J, leaving 13 bases between them. The CDR3 has 14 residues. CDR1 is SGHDN, CDR2 FVKESK, per germline. The CDR3 bases are TGTGCCAGCAGCCAAGCGTTGGGGCCCAGTGAAGCTTTCTTT. Encoded protein: CASSQALGPSEAFF.

The genes are TRBV9 and TRBJ2-5; D perhaps matches TRBD2 (5 bases). This CDR3 is built from 15 residues. V lost 4 bases and J 1 base, leaving 14 bases between the germline ends. Germline CDR1 SGDLS, CDR2 YYNGEE. CDR3 amino acids: CASSPSPGPQETQYF. The CDR3 region has the DNA TGTGCCAGCAGCCCTAGCCCCGGACCCCAAGAGACCCAGTACTTC.

The chain couples TRBV19 to TRBJ2-1, with D tentatively TRBD2 (5 bases). V was pared by 5 bases and J by 7 bases, with 24 bases between. The CDR3 is 17 amino acids. Germline CDR1 LNHDA, CDR2 SQIVND (reference sequence). The CDR3 spells CASSPISSAVRVNEQFF. CDR3 nucleotides: TGTGCCAGTAGTCCGATCTCTTCAGCGGTGCGGGTGAATGAGCAGTTCTTC.

The V call is TRBV19, the J call TRBJ2-4; 10 nucleotides align to TRBD2. V lost 3 bases to trimming and J lost 6 bases; unmatched junction nucleotides: 8. Germline values: CDR1 LNHDA, CDR2 SQIVND (reference sequence). CDR3 length equals 16 residues. The CDR3 DNA follows: TGTGCCAGTAGTATCCCTACTAGCGGGAATCGAAACATTCAGTACTTC. Translation gives CASSIPTSGNRNIQYF. The whole variable domain, filled in from reference TRBV19 and TRBJ2-4, reads DGGITQSPKYLFRKEGQNVTLSCEQNLNHDAMYWYRQDPGQGLRLIYYSQIVNDFQKGDIAEGYSVSREKKESFPLTVTSAQKNPTAFYLCASSIPTSGNRNIQYFGAGTRLSVL.

The CDR3 DNA is TGTGCCAGCAGGCTAATCCAAGATGGCTACACCTTC. As protein: CASRLIQDGYTF. The V and J genes are TRBV28 and TRBJ1-2; unclear D gene. V was shortened by 6 bases and J by 6 bases, with 11 bases between the two germline ends. CDR3 length: 12 residues. Germline-derived CDR1 and CDR2 are MDHEN and SYDVKM.

The chain combines TRBV19 with TRBJ1-2, with 10 bases lining up with TRBD1. Trimming at V came to 3 bases and at J to 5 bases, leaving 6 bases not matched to a gene. Looked up from germline, CDR1 is LNHDA and CDR2 is SQIVND (reference sequence). CDR3 size: 15 residues. The CDR3 DNA reads TGTGCCAGTAGTATCCCGGGACAGGGGATTTATGGCTACACCTTC. Translating it yields CASSIPGQGIYGYTF.

The CDR3 DNA reads as TGTGCCATCAGTGAGATAAAATCGGGCCGGGGAGGCGAGCAGTACTTC. Its translation is CAISEIKSGRGGEQYF. The J gene is TRBJ2-7, the V gene TRBV10-3, with D perhaps matching TRBD2 (6 bases). The germline V gene encodes CDR1 ENHRY and CDR2 SYGVKD. The CDR3 loop spans 16 amino acids. Trimming removed 2 bases at V and 6 bases at J, with 20 bases between.